This T cell receptor beta chain was captured in a study of molecular identifiers for immune sequencing clone quantification. The wider study: Four portions were sequenced after RNA from around 20,000 or 99,000 naive CD8 cells was split five ways in replicates.

CDR1 DFQATT and CDR2 SNEGSKA come from the germline V gene (reference sequence). Trimming left V 6 bases short and J 4 bases short, with 12 bases between. The CDR3 length is 12 residues. Sorting isolated naive CD8 T cells as CD8+CD4-CCR7+CD45RA+ events. TCRdb passed the PCR reads through MiXCR, listing each CDR3 protein once. The data show roughly 630,000 distinct CDR3 sequences, less than 30% seen once. On this clonotype: Its antigen is currently unknown.

General study points: Sharing of a barcode by identical TCR molecules could cause highly expanded clone sizes to be underestimated. Clones carrying above 20 RNA copies accounted for over 99% of effector molecules, under 1% in naive cells.

This chain connects TRBV20-1 to TRBJ1-1, with no clear D. The source is a human donor in good health. Some libraries in this study had Jurkat cell RNA spiked in. Sequencing was carried out using naive CD8+ T cells from blood, with Jurkat cell RNA spiked in. Subset meaning: FACS-sorted CD8+CD4-CCR7+CD45RA+ naive T cells. The CDR3 here is CSAGVGSTEAFF. Written as DNA, the CDR3 is TGCAGTGCCGGGGTTGGTTCCACTGAAGCTTTCTTT.